The clone carrying this TCR beta chain has ten or more counts. Germline V gene lookup returns CDR1 LNHNV and CDR2 YYDKDF (reference sequence). The CDR3 spans 13 residues. Trimming took off 0 bases at V and 3 bases at J, with 5 bases between the two ends. RNA transcripts served as template for amplifying TCR beta CDR3 sequences. The workflow started with a first-round RT-PCR run with HTBI primers and then moved on to a second-round multiplex PCR. Via MiXCR, TCRdb re-called the multiplex PCR reads, giving one row per CDR3 protein. The repertoire holds fewer than 400,000 distinct CDR3 sequences, with about a sixth as singletons. This sample is drawn from a study of Graves' ophthalmopathy and Graves' hyperthyroidism. As diagnostic evidence, clinical symptoms, serum thyroxine, TRAb, thyroid ultrasound and orbital computed tomography were relied upon.

This clonotype was obtained from a woman aged 18-30 years with Graves' ophthalmopathy. J is TRBJ1-2 and V is TRBV15; unclear D gene. Sample: peripheral blood. CDR3 bases: TGTGCCACCAGCAGAGATAACTACTATGGCTACACCTTC. This encodes CATSRDNYYGYTF.